This TCR beta chain was profiled in a study of graft-versus-host responses after intestinal transplantation. Whole-study context: Transplants given to recipients were multivisceral, liver-intestinal, or isolated intestinal. Recipients were all induced with anti-thymocyte globulin, then given tacrolimus and steroids for roughly 3 years. Findings of the study overall: Some GvH clones appeared in ileal mucosa or blood before recipient bone marrow. The presence of high graft-versus-host to host-versus-graft clonal ratios in allografts characterized patients with graft-donor T cell macrochimerism.

The CDR3 runs to 16 residues. The germline gives CDR1 SGHTA, CDR2 FQGTGA. The V segment lost 1 base and the J segment 4 bases; nucleotides outside the gene matches: 7. Worth noting for this clone: As yet, its antigen is unknown.

Sequencing was performed with immunoSEQ multiplex PCR; in TCRdb, only in-frame clones are kept and a portion is missing. The repertoire consists of more than 70,000 clones, with about nine tenths occurring once and the leading ten covering around 0.11%. Sequencing used unstimulated CD4+ T cells sorted from spleen or lymph node cells, obtained before intestinal transplant. The sequence was collected from a human donor who received an intestinal transplant. The chain combines TRBV7-3 with TRBJ2-1, with 7 nucleotides matching TRBD2. CDR3: CASSLMASGLYNEQFF. CDR3 nucleotide sequence: TGTGCCAGCAGCTTAATGGCTAGCGGACTTTACAATGAGCAGTTCTTC.